This TCR beta chain was documented in a study of identical twins. With respect to this clonotype: Its target is unknown.

V lost 0 bases, J lost 2 bases, and 6 bases stayed unmatched. Germline V lookup: CDR1 LGHNA, CDR2 YSLEER. CDR3 size: 16 residues. Regarding the study as a whole: For zero-insertion analyses, partial confounding could come from invariant MAIT and iNKT cells. In monozygotic twins, models underestimated the sharing of out-of-frame TCR alpha.

TCRdb ran MiXCR on the 5' RACE reads and lists one entry per CDR3 protein. The sample records about 200,000 distinct CDR3 sequences, 10% to 13% being singletons. This receptor was taken from a man aged 45-60 years in good health. The source material was memory T cells sorted from blood. This chain connects TRBV4-3 to TRBJ2-7; TRBD1 matches 8 bases. The DNA for the CDR3 is TGCGCCAGCAGCCAAGAGGACAGGGCGGGGACCTACGAGCAGTACTTC. Translation gives CASSQEDRAGTYEQYF.